This TCR beta chain originates from a study of T cells in Graves' hyperthyroidism and ophthalmopathy. General study findings and limits: Ophthalmopathy prediction by the model preceded onset by a median approximately six months.

The CDR3 is 15 amino acids. Looked up from germline, CDR1 is DFQATT and CDR2 is SNEGSKA (reference sequence). V dropped 7 bases and J dropped 5 bases, with 24 bases sitting between them. TCR beta CDR3 regions were amplified from RNA. First-round RT-PCR with HTBI primers amplified the TCR CDR3 region. From the multiplex PCR reads, TCRdb called clonotypes with MiXCR, one entry per CDR3 protein. The sample consists of 650,000 to 750,000 distinct CDR3 sequences, 14% of them appearing once. This clonotype was seen a handful of times. Antigen specificity is unknown. Hyperthyroidism was newly diagnosed in patients aged 18 to 65 (duration under 2 months). Diagnosis relied on clinical symptoms, serum thyroxine and TRAb, thyroid ultrasound and orbital computed tomography.

This chain joins TRBV20-1 and TRBJ2-7; either TRBD1 or TRBD2 may supply D (6 bases each). The sample consisted of blood. This TCR was sampled from a woman aged 18-29 years with Graves' hyperthyroidism. The CDR3 loop is CSVASPRGRSDEQYF. CDR3 DNA sequence: TGCAGTGTTGCCTCCCCCCGGGGGCGTTCCGACGAGCAGTACTTC.